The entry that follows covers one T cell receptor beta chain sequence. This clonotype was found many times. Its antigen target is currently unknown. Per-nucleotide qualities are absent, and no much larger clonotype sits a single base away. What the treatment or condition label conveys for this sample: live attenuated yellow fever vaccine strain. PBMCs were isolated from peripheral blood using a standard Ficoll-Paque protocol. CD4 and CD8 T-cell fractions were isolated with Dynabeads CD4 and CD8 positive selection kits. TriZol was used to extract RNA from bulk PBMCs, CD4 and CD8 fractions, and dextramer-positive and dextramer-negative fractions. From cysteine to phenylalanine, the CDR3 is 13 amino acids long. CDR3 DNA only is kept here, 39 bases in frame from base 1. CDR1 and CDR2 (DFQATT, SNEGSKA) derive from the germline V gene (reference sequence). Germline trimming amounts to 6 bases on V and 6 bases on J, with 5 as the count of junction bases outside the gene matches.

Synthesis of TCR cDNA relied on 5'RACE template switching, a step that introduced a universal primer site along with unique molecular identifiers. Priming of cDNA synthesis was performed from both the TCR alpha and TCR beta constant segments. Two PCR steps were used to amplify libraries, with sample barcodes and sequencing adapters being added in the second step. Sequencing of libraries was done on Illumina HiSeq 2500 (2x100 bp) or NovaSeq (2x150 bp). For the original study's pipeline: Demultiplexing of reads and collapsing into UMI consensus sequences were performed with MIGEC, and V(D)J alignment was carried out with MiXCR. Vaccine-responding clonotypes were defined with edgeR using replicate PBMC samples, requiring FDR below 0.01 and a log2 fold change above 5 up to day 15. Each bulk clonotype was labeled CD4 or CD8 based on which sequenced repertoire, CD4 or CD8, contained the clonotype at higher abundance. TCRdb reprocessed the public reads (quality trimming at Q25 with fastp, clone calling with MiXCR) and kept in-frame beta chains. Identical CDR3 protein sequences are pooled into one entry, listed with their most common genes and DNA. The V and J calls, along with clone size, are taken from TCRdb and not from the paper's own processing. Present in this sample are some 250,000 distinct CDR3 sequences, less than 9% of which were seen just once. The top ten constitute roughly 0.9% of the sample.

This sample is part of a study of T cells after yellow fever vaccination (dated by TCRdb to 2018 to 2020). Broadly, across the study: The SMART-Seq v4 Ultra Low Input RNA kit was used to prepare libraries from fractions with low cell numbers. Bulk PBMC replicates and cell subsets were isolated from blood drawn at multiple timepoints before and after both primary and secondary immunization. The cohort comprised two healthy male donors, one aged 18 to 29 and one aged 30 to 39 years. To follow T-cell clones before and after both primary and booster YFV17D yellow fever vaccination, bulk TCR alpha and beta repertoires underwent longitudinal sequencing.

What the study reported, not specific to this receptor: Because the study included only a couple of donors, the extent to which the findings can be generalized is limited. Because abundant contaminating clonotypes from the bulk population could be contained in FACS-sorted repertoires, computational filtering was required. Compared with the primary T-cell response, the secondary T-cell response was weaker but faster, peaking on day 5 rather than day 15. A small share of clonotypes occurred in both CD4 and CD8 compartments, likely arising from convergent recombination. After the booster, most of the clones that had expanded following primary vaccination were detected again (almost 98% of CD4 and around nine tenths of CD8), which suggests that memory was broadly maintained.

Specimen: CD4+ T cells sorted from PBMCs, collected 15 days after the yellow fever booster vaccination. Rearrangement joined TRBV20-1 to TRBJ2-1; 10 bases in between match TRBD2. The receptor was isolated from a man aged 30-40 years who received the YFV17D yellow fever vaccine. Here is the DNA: TGCAGTGCCCCACTAGCGGGACGCAATGAGCAGTTCTTC. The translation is CSAPLAGRNEQFF.